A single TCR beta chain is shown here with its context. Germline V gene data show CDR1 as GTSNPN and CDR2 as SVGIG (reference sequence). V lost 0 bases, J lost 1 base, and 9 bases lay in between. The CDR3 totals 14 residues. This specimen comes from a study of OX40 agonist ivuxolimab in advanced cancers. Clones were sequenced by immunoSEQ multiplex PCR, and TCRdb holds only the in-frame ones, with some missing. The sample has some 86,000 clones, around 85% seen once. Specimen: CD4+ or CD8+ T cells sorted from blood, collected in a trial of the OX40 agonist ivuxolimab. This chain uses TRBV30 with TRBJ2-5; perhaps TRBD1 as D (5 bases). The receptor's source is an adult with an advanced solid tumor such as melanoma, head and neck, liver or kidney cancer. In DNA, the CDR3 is TGTGCCTGGAGTGTTGGGCAGGGCCAAGAGACCCAGTACTTC. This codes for CAWSVGQGQETQYF.